This TCR beta chain is from a study of blood T cell repertoires in COVID-19. Study summary: Acute-phase and convalescent COVID-19 samples originated in the United States, Italy and Spain. T cells, B-cell-depleted T cells, or PBMCs provided the cDNA or gDNA that served as material.

Per the germline V gene, CDR1 is SGHVS and CDR2 is FQNEAQ. There are 14 residues in the CDR3. The ends lost 2 bases at V and 4 bases at J; junction bases unmatched: 4. Original methodology: Nucleated cell counts were estimated from reference gene primer amplification. Assay: immunoSEQ multiplex PCR; the TCRdb copy retains only in-frame clones and omits some. D and trimming were read from the DNA, whereas the V and J calls and clone size are those reported in that table. Of about 150,000 clones in the sample, approximately 83% are singletons; the top ten hold 29%. V usage is TRBV7-8 and J usage is TRBJ2-7; 8 bases align to TRBD1. The sequence derives from a woman aged 55-70 years with acute or convalescent COVID-19. Sequenced input: peripheral blood. CDR3 protein: CASSLRTGRYEQYF. CDR3 bases: TGTGCCAGCAGCTTACGGACAGGGCGTTACGAGCAGTACTTC.